This T cell receptor (beta chain) was retrieved from a study of blood T cells in healthy people across ages. Every donor provided 8.5 to 10 milliliters of peripheral blood. Isolated PBMCs totaled at least 6 million in each sample. Then a second PCR, running about 6 to 12 cycles, was carried out with a sample-barcoded 5' primer and a J-beta primer mix. Each cDNA molecule received a tag from a template-switch adaptor that had 12 random nucleotides. TCRdb reprocessed the 5' RACE reads with MiXCR, giving one entry per CDR3 protein. The data hold over 600,000 distinct CDR3 sequences, with around 21% observed a single time. V lost 7 bases, J lost 7 bases, and 19 bases lay in between. This CDR3 is built from 14 residues. Germline values: CDR1 MGHDK, CDR2 SYGVNS.

This chain connects TRBV25-1 to TRBJ2-5, with D perhaps matching TRBD2 (6 bases). Sequencing was performed on blood. The TCR sequence derives from a man between 65 and 85 years old in good health. In DNA, the CDR3 is TGTGCCAGCACCCTCCAGGGAGGCCTCGGGACCCAGTACTTC. Amino acids: CASTLQGGLGTQYF.